In its sample, the clone carrying this TCR beta chain was seen a few times. Its cognate antigen is unknown. Germline CDR1 is DFQATT and CDR2 is SNEGSKA (reference sequence). Trimming removed 1 base at V and 2 bases at J, with 15 bases between. CDR3 length equals 16 residues. As previously described, bulk TCR libraries were made using listed TCR primers. TCRdb re-called the PCR reads through MiXCR, storing one row per CDR3 protein. The sample has more than 450,000 distinct CDR3 sequences; around 21% are singletons. The entry originates in a study of molecular identifiers for immune sequencing clone quantification. Regarding the study as a whole: The sizes of highly expanded clones could be underestimated when identical TCR molecules share a barcode. Effector cells had over 98% of their molecules in clones above 20 RNA copies, while naive cells had under 1%.

Sequences were obtained from naive CD8+ T cells from blood, with Jurkat cell RNA spiked in. The subset: FACS-sorted CD8+CD4-CCR7+CD45RA+ naive T cells. The receptor comes from a human donor in good health. Some libraries in this study had Jurkat cell RNA spiked in. The V and J genes are TRBV20-1 and TRBJ2-1; D gene uncertain. The DNA for the CDR3 is TGCAGTGCTAGAGCTTCGCGGCTACCACCCTACAATGAGCAGTTCTTC. Residues: CSARASRLPPYNEQFF.